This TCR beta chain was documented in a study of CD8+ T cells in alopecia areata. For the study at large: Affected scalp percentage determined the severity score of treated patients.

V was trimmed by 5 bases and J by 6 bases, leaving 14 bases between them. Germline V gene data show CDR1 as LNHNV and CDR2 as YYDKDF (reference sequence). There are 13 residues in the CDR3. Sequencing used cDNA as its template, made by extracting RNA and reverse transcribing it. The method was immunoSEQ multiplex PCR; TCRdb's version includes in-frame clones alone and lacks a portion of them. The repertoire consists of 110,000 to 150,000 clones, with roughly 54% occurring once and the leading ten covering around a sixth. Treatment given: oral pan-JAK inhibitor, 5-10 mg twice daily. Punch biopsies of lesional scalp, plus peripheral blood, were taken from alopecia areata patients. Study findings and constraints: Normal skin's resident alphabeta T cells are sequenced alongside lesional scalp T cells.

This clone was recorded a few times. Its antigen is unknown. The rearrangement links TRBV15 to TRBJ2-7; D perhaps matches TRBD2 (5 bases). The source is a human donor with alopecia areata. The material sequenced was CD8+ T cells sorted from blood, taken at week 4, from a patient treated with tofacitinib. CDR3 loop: CATSGLGGSEQYF. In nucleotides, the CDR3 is TGTGCCACCAGCGGACTTGGTGGTAGCGAGCAGTACTTC.